This TCR beta chain was obtained from a study of regulatory T cells in long-lasting Graves disease. Sequencing libraries for TCR beta were prepared with iRepertoire HTBI primers and Arm-PCR of CDR3 regions. MiXCR, run by TCRdb on the multiplex PCR reads, gives a single entry per CDR3 protein. The sample has 400,000 to 500,000 distinct CDR3 sequences; roughly 21% are singletons. Looked up from germline, CDR1 is SGHRS and CDR2 is YFSETQ. Germline trimming cut 7 bases from V and 0 bases from J; bases unmatched to any gene: 10. The length of the CDR3 is 15 residues. Time point denoted: persistent/refractory GD, antithyroid drugs over 5 years with positive TRAb. Following extraction of RNA from PBMCs, that RNA was used to make the TCR library. Under American Thyroid Association guidelines, Graves' disease was diagnosed. Study-wide points: TRBV28, TRBJ1-2 and TRBJ2-5 were favored in persistent disease. Newly diagnosed Graves' patients exceeded persistent ones in TCR diversity.

This clonotype was seen many times. Its antigen is not known. The source was peripheral blood mononuclear cells (PBMCs), collected when the disease was refractory, from a patient treated with antithyroid drugs. V is TRBV5-1 and J is TRBJ2-7, with 7 bases lining up with TRBD1. This clonotype originated in a female donor with Graves disease. The CDR3 loop is CASRVQGTDSYEQYF. Here the CDR3 DNA reads TGCGCCAGCCGAGTACAGGGGACGGACTCCTACGAGCAGTACTTC.